What follows are 6 T cell receptor beta chains derived from one specimen sequenced in a study of blood T cell repertoires in COVID-19. Sequencing was performed with immunoSEQ multiplex PCR; in TCRdb, only in-frame clones are kept and a portion is missing. Altogether about 100,000 clones are present, roughly 84% being singletons, with the ten largest covering around 7.2%. The source material was peripheral blood. The receptors here all came from a man aged 25 to 40 in a cohort sampled during active COVID-19.

In the case of this clone: At the DNA level, this CDR3 is encoded by other sequences in the same sample as well. V gene TRBV18 combines with J gene TRBJ2-7; D may be TRBD2 (7 bases). The CDR3 has 13 amino acids. Trimming stripped 2 bases from V and 4 bases from J, with 9 bases between. Germline-derived CDR1 and CDR2 are KGHSH and LQKENI. The CDR3 nucleotides are TGTGCCAGCTCACCAGCGGGGGCATACGAGCAGTACTTC. It encodes CASSPAGAYEQYF.

The chain uses TRBV6-1 and TRBJ2-7; D might be TRBD2 (6 bases). In germline, CDR1 is MNHNS, CDR2 SASEGT. This CDR3 spans 14 amino acids. The V gene lost 0 bases and the J gene lost 4 bases, with 10 bases spanning the gap. The CDR3 region has the DNA TGTGCCAGCAGTGAAGCGCTGCGGGGATACGAGCAGTACTTC. Protein product: CASSEALRGYEQYF.

The chain is built from TRBV28 and TRBJ1-2; no firm D call. Trimming shortened V by 2 bases and J by 8 bases, and 12 bases separated the two germline ends. In germline, CDR1 is MDHEN, CDR2 SYDVKM. The CDR3 length is 13 residues. The CDR3, as DNA: TGTGCCAGCAGTTTACCCTCCCTGGGCGGCTACACCTTC. This gives the protein CASSLPSLGGYTF.

The chain has TRBV7-8 and TRBJ1-6; 8 bases map to TRBD1. The V segment lost 5 bases and the J segment 9 bases; nucleotides outside the gene matches: 6. Germline values: CDR1 SGHVS, CDR2 FQNEAQ. The CDR3 is 14 residues long. CDR3 nucleotides: TGTGCCAGCAGCCCCCCAGGGGGCAGTTCACCCCTCCACTTT. This gives the protein CASSPPGGSSPLHF.

The rearrangement joins TRBV5-1 to TRBJ1-2, with D possibly being TRBD1 (6 bases). CDR1 and CDR2 from the germline V gene are SGHRS and YFSETQ. The CDR3 spans 15 residues. Trimming stripped 2 bases from V and 0 bases from J, with 11 bases between. The chain's CDR3 is CASSLGDTSNYGYTF. CDR3 DNA sequence: TGCGCCAGCAGCTTAGGGGACACTTCTAACTATGGCTACACCTTC.

V usage is TRBV11-2 and J usage is TRBJ2-2; D is perhaps TRBD1 (6 bases). V lost 5 bases and J lost 6, with 22 bases in between. The CDR3 totals 17 residues. In germline, CDR1 is SGHAT, CDR2 FQNNGV. The CDR3 sequence: CASSLLGLGGPPGELFF. CDR3 in DNA: TGTGCCAGCAGCCTCCTTGGCTTAGGGGGTCCCCCCGGGGAGCTGTTTTTT.